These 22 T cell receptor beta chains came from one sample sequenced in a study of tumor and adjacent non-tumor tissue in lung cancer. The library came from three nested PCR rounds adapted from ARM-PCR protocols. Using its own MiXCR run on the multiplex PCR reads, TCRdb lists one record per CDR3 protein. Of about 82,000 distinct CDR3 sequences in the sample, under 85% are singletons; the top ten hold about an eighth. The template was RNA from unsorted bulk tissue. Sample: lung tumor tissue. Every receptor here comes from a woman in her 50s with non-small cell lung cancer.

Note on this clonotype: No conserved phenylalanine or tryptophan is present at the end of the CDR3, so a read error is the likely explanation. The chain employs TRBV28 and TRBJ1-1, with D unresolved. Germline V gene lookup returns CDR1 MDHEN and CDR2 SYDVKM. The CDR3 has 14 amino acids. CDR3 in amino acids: CTSLRPGFNTEAFI. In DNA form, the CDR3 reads TGTACCAGCCTACGTCCCGGGTTTAACACTGAAGCTTTCATT.

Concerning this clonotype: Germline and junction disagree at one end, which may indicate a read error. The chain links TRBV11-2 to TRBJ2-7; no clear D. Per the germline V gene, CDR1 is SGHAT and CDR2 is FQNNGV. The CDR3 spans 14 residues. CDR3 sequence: CVSSLDSISYEQYF. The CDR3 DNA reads TGTGTCAGCAGCTTAGATTCCATAAGCTATGAGCAGTACTTC.

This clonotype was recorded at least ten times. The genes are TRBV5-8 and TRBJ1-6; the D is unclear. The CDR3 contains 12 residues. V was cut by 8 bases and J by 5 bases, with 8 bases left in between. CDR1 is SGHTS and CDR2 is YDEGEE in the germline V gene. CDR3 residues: CASTGNNSPLHF. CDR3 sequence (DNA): TGTGCCAGTACTGGAAATAATTCACCCCTCCACTTT.

The CDR3 sequence is CAIREKYEQYF. Here the CDR3 DNA reads TGTGCCATCAGAGAGAAGTACGAGCAGTACTTC. This chain uses TRBV10-3 with TRBJ2-7; D ambiguous. CDR3 length equals 11 residues. V lost 6 bases to trimming and J lost 4 bases, with 7 bases between them. The germline gives CDR1 ENHRY, CDR2 SYGVKD.

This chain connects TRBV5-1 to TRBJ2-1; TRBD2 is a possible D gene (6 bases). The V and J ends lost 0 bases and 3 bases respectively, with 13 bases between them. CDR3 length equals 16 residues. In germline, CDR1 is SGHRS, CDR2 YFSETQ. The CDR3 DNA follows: TGCGCCAGCAGCTTGGCTCCCGGGAGCTTCTACAATGAGCAGTTCTTC. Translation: CASSLAPGSFYNEQFF. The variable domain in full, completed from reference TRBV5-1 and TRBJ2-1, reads KAGVTQTPRYLIKTRGQQVTLSCSPISGHRSVSWYQQTPGQGLQFLFEYFSETQRNKGNFPGRFSGRQFSNSRSEMNVSTLELGDSALYLCASSLAPGSFYNEQFFGPGTRLTVL.

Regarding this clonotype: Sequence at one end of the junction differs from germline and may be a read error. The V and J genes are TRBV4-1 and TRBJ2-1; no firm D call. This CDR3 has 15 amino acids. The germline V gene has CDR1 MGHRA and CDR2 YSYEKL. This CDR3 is CASSGKSDLANERFF. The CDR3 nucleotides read TGCGCCAGCAGCGGGAAGTCGGACCTGGCCAATGAGCGGTTCTTC.

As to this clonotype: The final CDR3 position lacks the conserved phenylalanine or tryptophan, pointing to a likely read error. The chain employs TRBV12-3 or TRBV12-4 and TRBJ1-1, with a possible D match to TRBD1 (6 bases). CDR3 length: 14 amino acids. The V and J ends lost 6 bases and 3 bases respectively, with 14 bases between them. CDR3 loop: CASRYRVIDTEAFL. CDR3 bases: TGTGCCAGCAGGTACAGGGTGATTGACACTGAAGCTTTCTTG.

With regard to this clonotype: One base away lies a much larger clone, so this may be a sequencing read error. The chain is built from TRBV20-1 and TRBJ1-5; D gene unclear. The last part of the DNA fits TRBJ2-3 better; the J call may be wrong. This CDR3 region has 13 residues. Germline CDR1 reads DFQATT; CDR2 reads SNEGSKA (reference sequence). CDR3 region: CSAAASLNQPQYF. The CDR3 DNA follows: TGCAGTGCTGCCGCCTCCCTTAATCAGCCCCAGTATTTT.

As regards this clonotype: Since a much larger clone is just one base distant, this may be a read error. The CDR3 region is CAWSVHGYEQDF. The CDR3 DNA reads TGTGCCTGGAGTGTACACGGCTACGAGCAGGACTTC. The chain joins TRBV30 to TRBJ2-7; D not certain. The CDR3 has 12 residues. Looked up from germline, CDR1 is GTSNPN and CDR2 is SVGIG (reference sequence). Supplemented by reference TRBV30 and TRBJ2-7, the full variable domain reads SQTIHQWPATLVQPVGSPLSLECTVEGTSNPNLYWYRQAAGRGLQLLFYSVGIGQISSEVPQNLSASRPQDRQFILSSKKLLLSDSGFYLCAWSVHGYEQDFGPGTRLTVT.

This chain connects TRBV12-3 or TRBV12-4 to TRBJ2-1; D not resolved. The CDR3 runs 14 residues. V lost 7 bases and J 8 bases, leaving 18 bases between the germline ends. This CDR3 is CASNNYMDHDEQFF. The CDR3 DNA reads TGTGCCAGCAATAATTATATGGATCACGATGAGCAGTTCTTC.

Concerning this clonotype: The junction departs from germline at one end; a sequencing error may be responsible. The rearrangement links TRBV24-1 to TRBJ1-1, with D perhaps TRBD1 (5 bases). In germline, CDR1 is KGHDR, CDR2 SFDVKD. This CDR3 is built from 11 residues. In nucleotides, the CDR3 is TGTGCCACCAGTGGGAGGGGTGAAGCATTATTT. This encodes CATSGRGEALF.

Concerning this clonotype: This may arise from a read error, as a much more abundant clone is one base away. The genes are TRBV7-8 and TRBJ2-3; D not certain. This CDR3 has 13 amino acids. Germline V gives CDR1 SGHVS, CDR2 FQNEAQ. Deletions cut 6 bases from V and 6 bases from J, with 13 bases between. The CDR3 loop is CASRLRPRDTQYF. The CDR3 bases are TGTGCCAGCAGGTTAAGACCCAGGGATACGCAGTATTTT.

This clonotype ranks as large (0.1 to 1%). The CDR3 sequence: CASRSGLYNEQFF. CDR3 bases: TGTGCCAGCAGGTCGGGACTGTACAATGAGCAGTTCTTC. The chain employs TRBV11-2 and TRBJ2-1; the D gene is possibly TRBD2 (6 bases). In germline, CDR1 is SGHAT, CDR2 FQNNGV. The V end was cut by 6 bases, the J end by 4 bases, with 10 bases between. CDR3 length equals 13 residues. The full variable domain, completed using reference TRBV11-2 and TRBJ2-1, is EAGVAQSPRYKIIEKRQSVAFWCNPISGHATLYWYQQILGQGPKLLIQFQNNGVVDDSQLPKDRFSAERLKGVDSTLKIQPAKLEDSAVYLCASRSGLYNEQFFGPGTRLTVL.

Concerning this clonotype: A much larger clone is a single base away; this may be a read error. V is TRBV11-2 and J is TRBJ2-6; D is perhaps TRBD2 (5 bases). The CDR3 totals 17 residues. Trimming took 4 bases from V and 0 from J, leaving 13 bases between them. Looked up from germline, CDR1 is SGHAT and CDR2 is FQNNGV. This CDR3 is CASSSSGSRSGANVLTF. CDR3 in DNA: TGTGCCAGCAGCTCGTCGGGATCGCGCTCTGGGGCCAACGTCCTGACTTTC.

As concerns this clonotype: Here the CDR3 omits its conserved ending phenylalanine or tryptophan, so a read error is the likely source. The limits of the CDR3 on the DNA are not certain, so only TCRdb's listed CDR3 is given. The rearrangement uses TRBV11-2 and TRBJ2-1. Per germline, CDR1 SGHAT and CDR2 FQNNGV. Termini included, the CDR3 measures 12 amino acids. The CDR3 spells CASNPFDNEQIL.

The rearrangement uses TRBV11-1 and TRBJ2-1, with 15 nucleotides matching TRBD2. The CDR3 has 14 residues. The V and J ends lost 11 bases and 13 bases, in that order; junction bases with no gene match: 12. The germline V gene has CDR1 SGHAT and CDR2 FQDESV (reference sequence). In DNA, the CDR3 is TGTGCCGGCACCTCAGGACTAGCGGGAGGGTTACAGTTCTTC. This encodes CAGTSGLAGGLQFF. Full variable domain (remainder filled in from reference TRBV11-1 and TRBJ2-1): EAEVAQSPRYKITEKSQAVAFWCDPISGHATLYWYRQILGQGPELLVQFQDESVVDDSQLPKDRFSAERLKGVDSTLKIQPAELGDSAMYLCAGTSGLAGGLQFFGPGTRLTVL.

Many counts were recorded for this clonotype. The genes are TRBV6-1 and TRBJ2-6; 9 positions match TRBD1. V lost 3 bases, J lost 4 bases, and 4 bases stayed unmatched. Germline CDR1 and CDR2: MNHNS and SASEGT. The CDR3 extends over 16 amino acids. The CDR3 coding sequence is TGTGCCAGCAGTGAGACAGGGGGTGCCGGGGCCAACGTCCTGACTTTC. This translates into CASSETGGAGANVLTF.

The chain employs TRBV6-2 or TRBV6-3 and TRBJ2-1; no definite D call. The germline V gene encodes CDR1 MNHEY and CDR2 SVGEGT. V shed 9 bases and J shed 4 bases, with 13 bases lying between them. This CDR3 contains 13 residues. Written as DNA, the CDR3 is TGTGCCAGTTGTTTATCCCCTTACAATGAGCAGTTCTTC. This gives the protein CASCLSPYNEQFF.

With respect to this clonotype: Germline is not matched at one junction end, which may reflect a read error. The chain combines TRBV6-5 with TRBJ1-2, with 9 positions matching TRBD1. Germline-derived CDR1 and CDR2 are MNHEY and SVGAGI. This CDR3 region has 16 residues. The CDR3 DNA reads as TGTGCCAACAGTTACACCCGGACAGGGGAGGGATATGGCTACACCTTC. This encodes CANSYTRTGEGYGYTF.

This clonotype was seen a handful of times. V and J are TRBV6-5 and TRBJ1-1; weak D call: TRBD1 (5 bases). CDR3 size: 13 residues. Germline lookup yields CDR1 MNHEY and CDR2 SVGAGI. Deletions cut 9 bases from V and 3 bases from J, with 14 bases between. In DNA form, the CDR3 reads TGTGCCAGTAGCCGACAGACTGACACTGAAGCTTTCTTT. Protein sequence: CASSRQTDTEAFF.

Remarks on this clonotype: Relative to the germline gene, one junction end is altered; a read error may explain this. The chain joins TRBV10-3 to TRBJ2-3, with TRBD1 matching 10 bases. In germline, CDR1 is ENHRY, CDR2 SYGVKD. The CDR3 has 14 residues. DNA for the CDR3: TGTGCCATCGGGGACAGGGGCCCACAGGATATGCAGTATTTT. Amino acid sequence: CAIGDRGPQDMQYF.

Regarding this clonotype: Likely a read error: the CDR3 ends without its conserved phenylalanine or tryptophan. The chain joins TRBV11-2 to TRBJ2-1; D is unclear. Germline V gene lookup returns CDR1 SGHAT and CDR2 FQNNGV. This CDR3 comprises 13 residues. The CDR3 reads CASSLDGNNGQFI. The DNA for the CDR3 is TGTGCCAGCAGCTTAGATGGTAACAATGGGCAGTTCATC.